The 4 T cell receptor beta chains reported below all come from one sample, sequenced in a study of tumor-infiltrating lymphocytes in primary liver carcinoma. The blood RNA (from unsorted whole blood) was obtained, and germline DNA was also extracted. Making TCR beta cDNA involved roughly 500 ng total RNA and a constant-region primer. Each TCR beta library was derived from three nested multiplex PCR rounds that employed slightly modified ARM-PCR. TRBV1-TRBV30 forward primers paired with a C-beta reverse primer were used in the first two PCR rounds, which ran roughly 9 cycles each. One entry per CDR3 protein results from TCRdb running MiXCR on the multiplex PCR reads. The sample comprises 180,000 or so distinct CDR3 sequences, about 60% of which are singletons, and 70% to 80% rests with the top ten. The sequenced sample consisted of peripheral blood. These receptors all stem from a man between 40 and 49 years old with primary liver carcinoma and hepatitis B virus infection.

A few counts support this clonotype. V gene TRBV13 combines with J gene TRBJ2-5; 8 nucleotides line up with TRBD2. The J segment lost 7 bases and the V segment lost 5 bases, leaving 12 bases of the junction unmatched. CDR1 is PRHDT and CDR2 is FYEKMQ in the germline V gene (reference sequence). This CDR3 has 15 amino acids. The chain's CDR3 is CASSPHAGGGGTQYF. In DNA form, the CDR3 reads TGTGCCAGCAGCCCCCATGCGGGGGGTGGGGGGACCCAGTACTTC.

In this sample, this clonotype turned up a few times. The junction does not match germline at one end; this may be a read error. This chain joins TRBV29-1 and TRBJ1-4; D is undetermined. The CDR3 extends over 12 amino acids. Germline V gene data show CDR1 as SQVTM and CDR2 as ANQGSEA. DNA for the CDR3: TGCAGCGTCCGGGCGGATTCTGAAAAGCTGTTTTTT. It codes for CSVRADSEKLFF.

This clonotype has just a few counts. This rearrangement joins TRBV6-5 to TRBJ2-5; D possibly corresponds to TRBD1 (6 bases). This CDR3 has 15 amino acids. The ends were cut back, 2 bases at V and 4 bases at J, with 14 bases in the middle. Germline lookup yields CDR1 MNHEY and CDR2 SVGAGI. This CDR3 is CASSYASGHIETQYF. CDR3 coding DNA: TGTGCCAGCAGTTACGCCTCGGGACATATAGAGACCCAGTACTTC.

V is TRBV10-3 and J is TRBJ1-1; D gene unclear. This CDR3 region has 12 residues. The V end was cut by 3 bases, the J end by 4 bases, with 6 bases between. The V gene's germline CDR1 is ENHRY and CDR2 SYGVKD. The CDR3 region has the DNA TGTGCCATCAGTGATGGATTCACTGAAGCTTTCTTT. As protein: CAISDGFTEAFF.